Ten or more counts support the clone carrying this T cell receptor (beta chain). Its antigen remains unknown. TCRdb redid the calling of the 5' RACE reads with MiXCR, one entry per CDR3 protein. This sample has 350,000 to 400,000 distinct CDR3 sequences, with about 9% found just once. The sample is drawn from a study of identical twins. General observations from the study: Partly confounded zero-insertion analyses could result from invariant MAIT and iNKT cells. The degree of excess twin sharing was weaker in beta out-of-frame sequences.

Healthy Caucasians alone served as donors. Material: naive T cells sorted from blood. The clonotype comes from a woman in her 50s in good health.

In DNA form, the CDR3 reads TGTGCCAGCAGCTTGCTGGCAGGAGGGAGCAATCAGCCCCAGCATTTT. This gives the protein CASSLLAGGSNQPQHF. The chain links TRBV5-6 to TRBJ1-5; D gene uncertain. V was shortened by 1 base and J by 1 base, with 12 bases between the two germline ends. Germline values: CDR1 SGHDT, CDR2 YYEEEE. The CDR3 has 16 amino acids.